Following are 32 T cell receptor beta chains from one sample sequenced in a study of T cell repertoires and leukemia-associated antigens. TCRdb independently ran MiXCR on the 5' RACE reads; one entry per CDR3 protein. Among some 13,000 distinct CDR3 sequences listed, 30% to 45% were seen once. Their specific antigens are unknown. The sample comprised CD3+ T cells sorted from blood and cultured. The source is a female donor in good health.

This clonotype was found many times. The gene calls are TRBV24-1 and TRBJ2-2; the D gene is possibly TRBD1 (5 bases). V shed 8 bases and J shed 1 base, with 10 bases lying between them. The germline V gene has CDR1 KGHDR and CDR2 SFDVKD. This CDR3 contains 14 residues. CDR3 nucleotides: TGTGCCACCATGCAGGGATGGAACACCGGGGAGCTGTTTTTT. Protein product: CATMQGWNTGELFF.

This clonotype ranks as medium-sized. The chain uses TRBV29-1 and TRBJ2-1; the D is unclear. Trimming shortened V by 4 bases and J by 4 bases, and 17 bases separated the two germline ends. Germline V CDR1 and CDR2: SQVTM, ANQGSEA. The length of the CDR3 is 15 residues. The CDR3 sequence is CSVADPLKSYNEQFF. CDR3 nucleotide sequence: TGCAGCGTTGCCGACCCCCTCAAGAGTTACAATGAGCAGTTCTTC.

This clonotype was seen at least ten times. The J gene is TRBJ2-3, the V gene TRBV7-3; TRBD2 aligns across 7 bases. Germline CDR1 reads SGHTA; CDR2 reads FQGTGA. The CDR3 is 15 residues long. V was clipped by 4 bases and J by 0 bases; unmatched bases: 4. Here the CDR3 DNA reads TGTGCCAGCAGCTGGGGGGACTATAGCACAGATACGCAGTATTTT. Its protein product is CASSWGDYSTDTQYF.

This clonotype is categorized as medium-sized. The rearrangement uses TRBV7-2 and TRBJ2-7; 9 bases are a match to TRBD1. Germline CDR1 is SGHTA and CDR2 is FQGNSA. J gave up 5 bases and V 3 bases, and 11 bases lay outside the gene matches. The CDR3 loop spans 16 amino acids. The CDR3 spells CASSLVGTGMMNEQYF. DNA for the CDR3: TGTGCCAGCAGCTTGGTGGGGACAGGGATGATGAACGAGCAGTACTTC. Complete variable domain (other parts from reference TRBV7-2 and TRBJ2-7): GAGVSQSPSNKVTEKGKDVELRCDPISGHTALYWYRQSLGQGLEFLIYFQGNSAPDKSGLPSDRFSAERTGGSVSTLTIQRTQQEDSAVYLCASSLVGTGMMNEQYFGPGTRLTVT.

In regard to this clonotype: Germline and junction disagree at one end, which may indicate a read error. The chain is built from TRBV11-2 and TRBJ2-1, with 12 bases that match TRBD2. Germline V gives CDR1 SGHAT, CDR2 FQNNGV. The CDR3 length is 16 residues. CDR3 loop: CASSAETSGSYNAQFF. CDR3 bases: TGTGCCAGCAGCGCCGAGACTAGCGGGAGTTACAATGCGCAGTTCTTC.

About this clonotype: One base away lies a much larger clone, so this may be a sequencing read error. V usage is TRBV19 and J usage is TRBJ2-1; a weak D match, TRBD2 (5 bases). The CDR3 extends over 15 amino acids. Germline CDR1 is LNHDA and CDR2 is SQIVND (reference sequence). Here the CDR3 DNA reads TGTTCCAGTAGTAACGGACTCGAAGCCTACAATGAGCAGTTCTTC. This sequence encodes CSSSNGLEAYNEQFF.

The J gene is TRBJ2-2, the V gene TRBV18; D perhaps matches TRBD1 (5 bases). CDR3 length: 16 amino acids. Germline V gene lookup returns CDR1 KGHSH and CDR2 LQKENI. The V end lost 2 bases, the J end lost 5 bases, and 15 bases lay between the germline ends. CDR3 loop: CASSPTVGLGTGELFF. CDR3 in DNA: TGTGCCAGCTCACCAACGGTGGGGCTTGGAACCGGGGAGCTGTTTTTT. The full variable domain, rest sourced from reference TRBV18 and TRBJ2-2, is NAGVMQNPRHLVRRRGQEARLRCSPMKGHSHVYWYRQLPEEGLKFMVYLQKENIIDESGMPKERFSAEFPKEGPSILRIQQVVRGDSAAYFCASSPTVGLGTGELFFGEGSRLTVL.

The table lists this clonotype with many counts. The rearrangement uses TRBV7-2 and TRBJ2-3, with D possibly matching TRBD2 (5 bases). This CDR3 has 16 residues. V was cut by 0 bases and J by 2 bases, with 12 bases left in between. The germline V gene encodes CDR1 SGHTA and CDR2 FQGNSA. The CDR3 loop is CASSLARGRATDTQYF. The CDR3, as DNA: TGTGCCAGCAGCTTAGCGCGCGGGCGGGCCACAGATACGCAGTATTTT.

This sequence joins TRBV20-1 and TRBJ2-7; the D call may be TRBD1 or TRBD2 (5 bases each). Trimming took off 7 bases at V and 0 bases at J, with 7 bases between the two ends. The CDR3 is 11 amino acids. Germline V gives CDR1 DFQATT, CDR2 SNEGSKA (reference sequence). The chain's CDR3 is CSVRGSYEQYF. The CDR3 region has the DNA TGCAGTGTGAGGGGCTCCTACGAGCAGTACTTC.

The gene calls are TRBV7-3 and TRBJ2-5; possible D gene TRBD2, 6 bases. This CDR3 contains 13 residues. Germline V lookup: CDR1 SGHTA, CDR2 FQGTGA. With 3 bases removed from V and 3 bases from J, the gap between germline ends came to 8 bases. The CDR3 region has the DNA TGTGCCAGCAGCTTGGGCGGGAAAGAGACCCAGTACTTC. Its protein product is CASSLGGKETQYF.

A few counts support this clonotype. The CDR3 sequence: CASRDLGDEKLFF. DNA of the CDR3: TGTGCCAGTAGGGATTTGGGCGATGAAAAACTGTTTTTT. The J gene is TRBJ1-4, the V gene TRBV19; D is unresolved. V was pared by 6 bases and J by 6 bases, with 11 bases between. Per the germline V gene, CDR1 is LNHDA and CDR2 is SQIVND (reference sequence). The CDR3 extends over 13 amino acids.

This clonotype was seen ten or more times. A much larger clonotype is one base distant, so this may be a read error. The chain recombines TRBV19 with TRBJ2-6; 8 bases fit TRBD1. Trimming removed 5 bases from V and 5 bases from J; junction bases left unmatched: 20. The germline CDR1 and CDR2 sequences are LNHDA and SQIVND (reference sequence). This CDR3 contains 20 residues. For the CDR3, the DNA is TGTGCCAGTAGTGGTGGAGGACAGGGTCCAATTGGGTCTTGGGCCAACGTCCTGACTTTC. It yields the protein CASSGGGQGPIGSWANVLTF.

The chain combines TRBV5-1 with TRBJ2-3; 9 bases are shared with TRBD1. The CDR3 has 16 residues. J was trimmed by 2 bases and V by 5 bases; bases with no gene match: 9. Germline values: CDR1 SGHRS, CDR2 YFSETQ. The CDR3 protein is CASSRHRGPDTDTQYF. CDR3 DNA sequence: TGCGCCAGCAGTCGTCACAGGGGGCCCGACACAGATACGCAGTATTTT. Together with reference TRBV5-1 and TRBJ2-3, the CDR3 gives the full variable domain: KAGVTQTPRYLIKTRGQQVTLSCSPISGHRSVSWYQQTPGQGLQFLFEYFSETQRNKGNFPGRFSGRQFSNSRSEMNVSTLELGDSALYLCASSRHRGPDTDTQYFGPGTRLTVL.

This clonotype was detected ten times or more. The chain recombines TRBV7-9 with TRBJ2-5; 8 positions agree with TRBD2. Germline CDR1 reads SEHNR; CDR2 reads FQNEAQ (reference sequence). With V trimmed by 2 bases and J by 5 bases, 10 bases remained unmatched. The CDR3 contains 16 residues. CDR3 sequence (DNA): TGTGCCAGCAGCTTAAGCGGGAGCGGCATCATGGAGACCCAGTACTTC. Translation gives CASSLSGSGIMETQYF.

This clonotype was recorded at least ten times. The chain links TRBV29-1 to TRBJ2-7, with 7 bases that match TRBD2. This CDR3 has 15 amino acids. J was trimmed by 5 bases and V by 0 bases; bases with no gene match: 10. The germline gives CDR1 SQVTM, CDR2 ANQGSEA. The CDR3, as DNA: TGCAGCGTTGAAGATCTCGGGAAGGGAGGGAACGAGCAGTACTTC. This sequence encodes CSVEDLGKGGNEQYF.

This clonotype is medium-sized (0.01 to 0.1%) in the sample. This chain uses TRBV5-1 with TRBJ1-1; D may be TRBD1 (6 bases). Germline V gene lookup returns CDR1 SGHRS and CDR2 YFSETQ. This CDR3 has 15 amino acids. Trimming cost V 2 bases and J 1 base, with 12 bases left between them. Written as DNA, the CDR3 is TGCGCCAGCAGCTTCGGGGGGCTGAGGAACACTGAAGCTTTCTTT. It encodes CASSFGGLRNTEAFF.

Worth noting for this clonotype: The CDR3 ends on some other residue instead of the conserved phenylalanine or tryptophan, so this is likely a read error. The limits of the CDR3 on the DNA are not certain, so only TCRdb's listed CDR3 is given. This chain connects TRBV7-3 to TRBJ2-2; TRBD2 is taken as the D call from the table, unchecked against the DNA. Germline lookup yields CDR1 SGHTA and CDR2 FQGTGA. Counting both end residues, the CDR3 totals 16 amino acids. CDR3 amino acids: CASSPGTSKNTGELFA.

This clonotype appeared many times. The CDR3 DNA reads as TGTGCCAGCAGCCCCCTGTGGGGAGAATCCTACAATGAGCAGTTCTTC. It translates to CASSPLWGESYNEQFF. The chain joins TRBV14 to TRBJ2-1, with D perhaps matching TRBD2 (5 bases). CDR3 length equals 16 residues. V gave up 4 bases and J gave up 1 base, with 14 bases separating them. Germline V gene lookup returns CDR1 SGHDN and CDR2 FVKESK.

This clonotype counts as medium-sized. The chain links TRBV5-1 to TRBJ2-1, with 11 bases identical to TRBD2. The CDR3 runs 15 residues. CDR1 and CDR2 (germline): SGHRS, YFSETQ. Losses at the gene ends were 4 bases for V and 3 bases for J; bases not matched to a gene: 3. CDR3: CASSQGLADYNEQFF. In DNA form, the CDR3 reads TGCGCCAGCAGCCAGGGACTAGCGGACTACAATGAGCAGTTCTTC.

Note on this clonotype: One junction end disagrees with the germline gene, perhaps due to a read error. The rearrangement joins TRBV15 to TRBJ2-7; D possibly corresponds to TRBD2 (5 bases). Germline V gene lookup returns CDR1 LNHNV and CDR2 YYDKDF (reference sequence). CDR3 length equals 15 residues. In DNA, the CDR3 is TGTGCTACCAACAGCAGACTAACCTCCTCCTACGAGCAGTACTTC. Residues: CATNSRLTSSYEQYF.

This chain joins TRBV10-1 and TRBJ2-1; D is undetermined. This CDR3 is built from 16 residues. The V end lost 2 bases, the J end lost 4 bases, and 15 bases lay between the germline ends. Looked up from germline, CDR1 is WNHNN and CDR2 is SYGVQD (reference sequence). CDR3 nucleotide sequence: TGCGCCAGCAGTGAGGAACGGAGAAAGATTTACAATGAGCAGTTCTTC. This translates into CASSEERRKIYNEQFF.

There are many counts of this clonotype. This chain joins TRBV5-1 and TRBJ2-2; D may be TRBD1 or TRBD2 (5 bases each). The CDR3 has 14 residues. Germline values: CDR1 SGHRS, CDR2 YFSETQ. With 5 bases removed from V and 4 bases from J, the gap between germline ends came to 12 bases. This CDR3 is CASSSGRGTGELFF. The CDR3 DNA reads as TGCGCCAGCAGTTCGGGACGGGGCACCGGGGAGCTGTTTTTT.

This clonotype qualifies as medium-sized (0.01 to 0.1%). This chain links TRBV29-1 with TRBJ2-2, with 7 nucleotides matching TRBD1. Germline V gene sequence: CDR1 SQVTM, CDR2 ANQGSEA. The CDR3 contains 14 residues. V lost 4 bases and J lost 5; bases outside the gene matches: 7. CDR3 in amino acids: CSVGRQGGTGELFF. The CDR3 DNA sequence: TGCAGCGTTGGACGACAGGGTGGTACCGGGGAGCTGTTTTTT.

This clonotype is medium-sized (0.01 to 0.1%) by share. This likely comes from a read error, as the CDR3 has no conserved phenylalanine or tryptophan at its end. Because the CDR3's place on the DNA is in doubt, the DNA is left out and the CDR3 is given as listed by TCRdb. This CDR3 is CSARDLMGGL. The chain couples TRBV20-1 to TRBJ1-2. The germline V gene encodes CDR1 DFQATT and CDR2 SNEGSKA (reference sequence). The CDR3 numbers 10 amino acids, ends counted.

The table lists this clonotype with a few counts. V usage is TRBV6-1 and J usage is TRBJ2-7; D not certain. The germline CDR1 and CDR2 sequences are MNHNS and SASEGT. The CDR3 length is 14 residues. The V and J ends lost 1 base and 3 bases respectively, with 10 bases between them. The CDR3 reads CASSEGYNLYEQYF. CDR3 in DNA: TGTGCCAGCAGTGAAGGCTACAATCTCTACGAGCAGTACTTC.

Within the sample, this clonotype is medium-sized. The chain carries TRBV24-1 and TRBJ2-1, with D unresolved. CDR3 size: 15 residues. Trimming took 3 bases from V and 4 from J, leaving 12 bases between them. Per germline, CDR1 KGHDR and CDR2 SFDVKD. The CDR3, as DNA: TGTGCCACCAGTGATGAACAACTGGGGTACAATGAGCAGTTCTTC. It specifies CATSDEQLGYNEQFF.

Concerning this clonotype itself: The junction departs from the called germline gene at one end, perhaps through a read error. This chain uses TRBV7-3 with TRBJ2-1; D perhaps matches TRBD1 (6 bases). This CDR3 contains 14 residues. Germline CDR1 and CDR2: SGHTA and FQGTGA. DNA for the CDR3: TGTGCCAGCAGCTTAAGCCCGGACAGCAATGAGCGGTTCTTC. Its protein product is CASSLSPDSNERFF.

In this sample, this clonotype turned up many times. In nucleotides, the CDR3 is TGCAGCGTCAAAACGACAGACTCTTACGAGCAGTACTTC. Translation: CSVKTTDSYEQYF. The rearrangement joins TRBV29-1 to TRBJ2-7; D is perhaps TRBD1 (5 bases). CDR1 is SQVTM and CDR2 is ANQGSEA in the germline V gene. The CDR3 extends over 13 amino acids. V was cut by 6 bases and J by 4 bases, with 16 bases left in between.

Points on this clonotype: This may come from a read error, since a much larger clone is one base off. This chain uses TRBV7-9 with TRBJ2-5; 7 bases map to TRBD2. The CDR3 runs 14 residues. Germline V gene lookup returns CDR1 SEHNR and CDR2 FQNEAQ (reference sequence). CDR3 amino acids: CASDRLAGPESQYF. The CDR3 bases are TGTGCCAGCGACCGACTAGCTGGACCAGAGTCCCAGTACTTC.

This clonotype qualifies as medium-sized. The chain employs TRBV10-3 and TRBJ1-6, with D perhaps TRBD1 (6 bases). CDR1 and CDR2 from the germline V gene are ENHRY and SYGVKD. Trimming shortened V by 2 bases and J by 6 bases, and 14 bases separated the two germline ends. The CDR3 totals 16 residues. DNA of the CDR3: TGTGCCATCAGTGAGCCCAACAGGGTGCGTAATTCACCCCTCCACTTT. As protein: CAISEPNRVRNSPLHF.

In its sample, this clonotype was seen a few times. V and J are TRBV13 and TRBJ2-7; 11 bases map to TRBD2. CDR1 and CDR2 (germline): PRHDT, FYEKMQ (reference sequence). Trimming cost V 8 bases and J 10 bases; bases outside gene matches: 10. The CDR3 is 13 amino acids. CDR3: CASQDGLAGSQYF. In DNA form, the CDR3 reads TGTGCCAGCCAGGACGGACTAGCGGGTTCCCAGTACTTC.

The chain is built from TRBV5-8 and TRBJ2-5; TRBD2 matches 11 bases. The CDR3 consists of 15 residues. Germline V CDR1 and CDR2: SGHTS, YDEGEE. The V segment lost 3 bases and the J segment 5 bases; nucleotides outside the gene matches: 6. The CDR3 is CASSSRLAGFETQYF. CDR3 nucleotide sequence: TGTGCCAGCAGCTCCAGACTAGCGGGATTTGAGACCCAGTACTTC.